Each of the 9 T cell receptor beta chains below was sequenced from the same sample in a study of identical twins. TCRdb re-called the 5' RACE reads through MiXCR, storing one row per CDR3 protein. This sample has 700,000 to 950,000 distinct CDR3 sequences; 10% to 15% occur once, and the top ten carry about 1.6%. This sample also appeared in a second study, on yellow fever vaccine responses in identical twins.

Material for sequencing was PBMCs. These receptors all stem from a woman aged 18 to 35 in good health.

The J gene is TRBJ1-1, the V gene TRBV6-2 or TRBV6-3; D uncertain. Germline values: CDR1 MNHEY, CDR2 SVGEGT. The CDR3 is made up of 16 amino acids. V was trimmed by 5 bases and J by 0 bases, leaving 16 bases between them. The CDR3 sequence is CASSNYLKSVNTEAFF. The CDR3 DNA reads TGTGCCAGCAGTAATTACTTAAAATCCGTGAACACTGAAGCTTTCTTT.

This clonotype occurred a few times. This chain connects TRBV10-2 to TRBJ2-1; TRBD1 matches 8 bases. The V gene end was trimmed by 7 bases and the J gene end by 3 bases; junction bases not matched to a gene: 14. The germline V gene has CDR1 WSHSY and CDR2 SAAADI. This CDR3 region has 17 residues. The CDR3 sequence: CASILLGLGQGYNEQFF. In DNA, the CDR3 is TGCGCCAGCATTCTCTTGGGTCTCGGACAGGGCTACAATGAGCAGTTCTTC.

This clonotype was counted a single time. V and J are TRBV20-1 and TRBJ1-6, with 7 bases identical to TRBD1. The germline CDR1 and CDR2 sequences are DFQATT and SNEGSKA (reference sequence). CDR3 length equals 14 residues. The CDR3 sequence is CSTTGQFYNSPLHF. CDR3 bases: TGCAGCACTACGGGACAGTTTTATAATTCACCCCTCCACTTT.

This chain uses TRBV20-1 with TRBJ2-7, with TRBD1 matching over 12 bases. This CDR3 is 14 amino acids long. Germline V CDR1 and CDR2: DFQATT, SNEGSKA (reference sequence). J was trimmed by 3 bases and V by 6 bases; bases with no gene match: 6. The CDR3 region is CSAPGQGASYEQYV. CDR3 coding DNA: TGCAGTGCCCCGGGACAGGGGGCTAGCTACGAGCAGTACGTC.

The sample holds many counts of this clonotype. This chain connects TRBV11-2 to TRBJ2-3; D uncertain. Germline V gives CDR1 SGHAT, CDR2 FQNNGV. The V end lost 2 bases, the J end lost 9 bases, and 6 bases lay between the germline ends. CDR3 length: 11 amino acids. This chain's CDR3 is CASSLSWTQYF. In DNA form, the CDR3 reads TGTGCCAGCAGCTTATCGTGGACGCAGTATTTT.

This clonotype was counted many times. V gene TRBV9 combines with J gene TRBJ2-1; no firm D call. CDR1 SGDLS and CDR2 YYNGEE come from the germline V gene. The CDR3 consists of 15 residues. Trimming stripped 0 bases from V and 2 bases from J, with 9 bases between. Here the CDR3 reads CASSVAAQPYNEQFF. The CDR3 nucleotides are TGTGCCAGCAGCGTAGCAGCGCAACCCTACAATGAGCAGTTCTTC. Based on the CDR3 plus reference TRBV9 and TRBJ2-1, the full variable domain is DSGVTQTPKHLITATGQRVTLRCSPRSGDLSVYWYQQSLDQGLQFLIQYYNGEERAKGNILERFSAQQFPDLHSELNLSSLELGDSALYFCASSVAAQPYNEQFFGPGTRLTVL.

V gene TRBV5-1 combines with J gene TRBJ2-7; unclear D gene. Trimming removed 0 bases at V and 4 bases at J, with 17 bases between. The CDR3 has 16 amino acids. The germline CDR1 and CDR2 sequences are SGHRS and YFSETQ. Here the CDR3 DNA reads TGCGCCAGCAGCTTGGCCGGCAACAATCAACTATACGAGCAGTACGTC. Its translation is CASSLAGNNQLYEQYV.

The chain recombines TRBV12-3 or TRBV12-4 with TRBJ2-3; D not certain. The V and J ends lost 3 bases and 5 bases respectively, with 18 bases between them. The CDR3 consists of 16 residues. The chain's CDR3 is CASSLQVKGWGDTQYF. The DNA of the CDR3 is TGTGCCAGCAGTTTGCAGGTTAAGGGTTGGGGAGATACGCAGTATTTT.

V gene TRBV12-3 or TRBV12-4 combines with J gene TRBJ2-1; possibly TRBD1 for D (5 bases). V was pared by 6 bases and J by 6 bases, with 15 bases between. This CDR3 region has 14 residues. This CDR3 is CASSQGMFGNEQFF. The CDR3 bases are TGTGCCAGCAGCCAGGGTATGTTTGGCAATGAGCAGTTCTTC.